This T cell receptor (beta chain) was found in a study of Ad26.COV2.S vaccination and SARS-CoV-2 variants. The wider study: Donor was assigned to the Ad26.COV2.S arm of trial COV1001.

This CDR3 spans 16 amino acids. Germline V CDR1 and CDR2: KGHSH, LQKENI. Trimming removed 2 bases from V and 6 bases from J, with 17 bases in between. Method: immunoSEQ multiplex PCR; TCRdb's copy keeps in-frame clones and lacks some. The data hold about 680,000 clones, with approximately 88% observed a single time. Regarding treatment: 15 to 20 received Ad26.COV2.S at low or high dose, single or two shots; about five received placebo; per-sample allocation not given. Sampling happened 63 days after the first vaccine or placebo injection. The gene calls are TRBV18 and TRBJ2-1, with D maybe TRBD2 (6 bases). The source is a person between 18 and 59 years old who received the Ad26.COV2.S COVID-19 vaccine or a placebo. The sequencing used peripheral blood, collected in a trial of Ad26.COV2.S vaccine versus placebo. CDR3 sequence reads: CASSPAPGESLNEQFF. CDR3 nucleotide sequence: TGTGCCAGCTCACCAGCACCGGGGGAGAGTCTCAATGAGCAGTTCTTC.